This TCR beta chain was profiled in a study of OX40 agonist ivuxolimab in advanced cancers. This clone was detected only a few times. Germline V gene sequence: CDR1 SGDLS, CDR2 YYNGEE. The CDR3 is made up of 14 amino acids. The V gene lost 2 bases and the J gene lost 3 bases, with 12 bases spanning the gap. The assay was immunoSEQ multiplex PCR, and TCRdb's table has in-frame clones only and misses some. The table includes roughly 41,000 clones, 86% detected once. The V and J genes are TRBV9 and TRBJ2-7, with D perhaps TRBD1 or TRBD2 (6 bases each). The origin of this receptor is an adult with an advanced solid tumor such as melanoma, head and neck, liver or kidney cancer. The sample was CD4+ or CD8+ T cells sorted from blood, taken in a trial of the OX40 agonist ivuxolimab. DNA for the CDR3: TGTGCCAGCAGCGTCGGGGGCTCCCACTACGAGCAGTACTTC. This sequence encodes CASSVGGSHYEQYF.